This TCR beta chain was retrieved from a study of blood T cell repertoires in COVID-19. V was cut by 3 bases and J by 8 bases, with 10 bases left in between. Germline V lookup: CDR1 GTSNPN, CDR2 SVGIG (reference sequence). The CDR3 totals 11 residues. Assay: immunoSEQ multiplex PCR; the TCRdb copy retains only in-frame clones and omits some. The sample includes over 150,000 clones, roughly 93% of them seen just once. This chain connects TRBV30 to TRBJ1-2; D unresolved. Material: peripheral blood. The TCR comes from a man between 18 and 35 years old with acute or convalescent COVID-19. In DNA form, the CDR3 reads TGTGCCTGGAGGACATATTACGGCTACACCTTC. Translation: CAWRTYYGYTF.